These 26 T cell receptor beta chains were sequenced from one sample in a study of T-cell memory formation after mild COVID-19. TCRdb reprocessed the 5' RACE reads via MiXCR and lists one record per CDR3 protein. The sample lists about 470,000 distinct CDR3 sequences, about 20% seen once, with 9% to 15% in the top ten. Input material: PBMCs or a T cell subset sorted from them (not recorded which). All receptors derive from an adult woman who had mild COVID-19 (a few samples of this study predate the infection). Cell type and time point are not known.

This clonotype has more than one count but fewer than ten. The chain uses TRBV24-1 and TRBJ2-7; weak D call: TRBD1 (5 bases). Trimming cost V 4 bases and J 3 bases, with 9 bases left between them. Germline V gene sequence: CDR1 KGHDR, CDR2 SFDVKD. CDR3 length equals 13 residues. Here the CDR3 DNA reads TGTGCCACCAGTGACCCGACAGACTACGAGCAGTACTTC. This translates into CATSDPTDYEQYF.

This clonotype has more than one count but fewer than ten. V and J are TRBV7-6 and TRBJ2-1; 14 nucleotides agree with TRBD2. Germline CDR1 and CDR2: SGHVS and FNYEAQ. The CDR3 runs to 16 residues. The V gene end was trimmed by 5 bases and the J gene end by 8 bases; junction bases not matched to a gene: 8. The CDR3, as DNA: TGTGCCAGCAGCCCCCGGACTAGCGGGAGGCTGCATGAGCAGTTCTTC. It codes for CASSPRTSGRLHEQFF.

This chain uses TRBV5-1 with TRBJ1-1, with D tentatively TRBD1 (5 bases). V was pared by 4 bases and J by 5 bases, with 15 bases between. CDR1 and CDR2 (germline): SGHRS, YFSETQ. The CDR3 extends over 14 amino acids. CDR3 in amino acids: CASSVEQVRTEAFF. The CDR3 bases are TGCGCCAGCAGCGTAGAACAGGTCCGGACTGAAGCTTTCTTT.

V is TRBV12-5 and J is TRBJ2-6; D unclear. V lost 5 bases and J 4 bases, leaving 15 bases between the germline ends. This CDR3 region has 16 residues. Germline assignment: CDR1 LGHNT and CDR2 FRNRAP. CDR3 in DNA: TGTGCTAGTGGTCCTCCGCCGAGAGCAGGGGCCAACGTCCTGACTTTC. Its translation is CASGPPPRAGANVLTF.

This clonotype was recorded a few times. The chain joins TRBV5-1 to TRBJ1-1, with 7 bases aligning to TRBD1. CDR3 size: 16 residues. Germline loops: CDR1 SGHRS, CDR2 YFSETQ. Losses at the gene ends were 0 bases for V and 0 bases for J; bases not matched to a gene: 5. The CDR3 reads CASSLGTGGLNTEAFF. The CDR3 DNA reads TGCGCCAGCAGCTTGGGGACAGGCGGGCTGAACACTGAAGCTTTCTTT.

This clonotype was found many times. V and J are TRBV7-9 and TRBJ2-7, with TRBD2 matching 12 bases. CDR3 length: 15 residues. Germline lookup yields CDR1 SEHNR and CDR2 FQNEAQ (reference sequence). V shed 6 bases and J 6 bases; nucleotides not matched to a gene: 9. CDR3: CASRYSSGGDREQYF. CDR3 bases: TGTGCCAGCAGATACTCTAGCGGGGGGGATCGCGAGCAGTACTTC. The full variable domain, with the rest looked up from reference TRBV7-9 and TRBJ2-7, is DTGVSQNPRHKITKRGQNVTFRCDPISEHNRLYWYRQTLGQGPEFLTYFQNEAQLEKSRLLSDRFSAERPKGSFSTLEIQRTEQGDSAMYLCASRYSSGGDREQYFGPGTRLTVT.

This clonotype has ten or more counts. The V gene is TRBV29-1, the J gene TRBJ2-7; D gene ambiguous. The CDR3 contains 12 residues. In germline, CDR1 is SQVTM, CDR2 ANQGSEA. Trimming removed 0 bases at V and 3 bases at J, with 6 bases between. CDR3 in amino acids: CSVEDPRYEQYF. The DNA of the CDR3 is TGCAGCGTTGAAGATCCGCGCTACGAGCAGTACTTC.

In the case of this clonotype: One end of the junction is discordant with germline, which a read error may explain. This rearrangement joins TRBV7-7 to TRBJ2-5; possible D gene TRBD2, 6 bases. The germline gives CDR1 SSHAT, CDR2 FNYEAQ (reference sequence). The CDR3 is 14 amino acids. In DNA, the CDR3 is TGTGCTAGCAGCTTATACGGGAGAGGAGAGACCCAGTACTTC. Protein: CASSLYGRGETQYF.

The chain combines TRBV7-2 with TRBJ2-7, with TRBD2 matching 8 bases. This CDR3 comprises 14 residues. Germline V CDR1 and CDR2: SGHTA, FQGNSA. Trimming removed 4 bases from V and 4 bases from J; junction bases left unmatched: 6. In DNA, the CDR3 is TGTGCCAGCAGCTCCGGGACTAGGACTTACGAGCAGTACTTC. Translating it yields CASSSGTRTYEQYF.

This clonotype occurred a few times. The J gene is TRBJ1-2, the V gene TRBV7-9, with D perhaps TRBD1 (5 bases). Trimming cost V 5 bases and J 4 bases, with 14 bases left between them. Germline lookup yields CDR1 SEHNR and CDR2 FQNEAQ (reference sequence). The CDR3 extends over 14 amino acids. The DNA of the CDR3 is TGTGCCAGCAGCACAGGTGTTCTTGGCTATGGCTACACCTTC. It codes for CASSTGVLGYGYTF.

This clonotype was picked up a small number of times. V and J are TRBV9 and TRBJ2-3; TRBD1 matches at 7 bases. V shed 0 bases and J 0 bases; nucleotides not matched to a gene: 1. The CDR3 contains 15 residues. CDR1 SGDLS and CDR2 YYNGEE come from the germline V gene. This CDR3 reads CASSVGQGSTDTQYF. CDR3 bases: TGTGCCAGCAGCGTAGGACAGGGTAGCACAGATACGCAGTATTTT.

This clonotype was seen a few times. The chain recombines TRBV19 with TRBJ2-1; no clear D gene. The V end lost 3 bases, the J end lost 0 bases, and 6 bases lay between the germline ends. CDR1 is LNHDA and CDR2 is SQIVND in the germline V gene (reference sequence). CDR3 size: 14 residues. The CDR3 protein is CASSIASSYNEQFF. The CDR3, as DNA: TGTGCCAGTAGTATTGCGAGCTCCTACAATGAGCAGTTCTTC.

The CDR3 nucleotides read TGCGCCAGTGGGGCGAGACGTACCCAAGAGACCCAGTACTTC. This gives the protein CASGARRTQETQYF. This chain joins TRBV4-1 and TRBJ2-5; D may be TRBD1 (5 bases). Germline V lookup: CDR1 MGHRA, CDR2 YSYEKL. This CDR3 has 14 amino acids. V lost 9 bases and J 1 base, leaving 15 bases between the germline ends.

This chain links TRBV5-1 with TRBJ2-3; 8 nucleotides match TRBD2. With V trimmed by 0 bases and J by 7 bases, 4 bases remained unmatched. The CDR3 runs 14 residues. Germline V gene data show CDR1 as SGHRS and CDR2 as YFSETQ. This CDR3 reads CASSLARGGNTQYF. The CDR3 DNA reads as TGCGCCAGCAGCTTGGCCCGGGGGGGGAATACGCAGTATTTT.

This chain links TRBV29-1 with TRBJ2-1, with 7 bases that match TRBD1. CDR3 size: 12 residues. Germline trimming cut 7 bases from V and 2 bases from J; bases unmatched to any gene: 2. Germline V gene data show CDR1 as SQVTM and CDR2 as ANQGSEA. CDR3 nucleotides: TGCAGCGGGACAGGTCCCTACAATGAGCAGTTCTTC. This gives the protein CSGTGPYNEQFF.

Ten or more counts support this clonotype. The chain combines TRBV29-1 with TRBJ2-1; 10 bases fit TRBD2. The V gene end was trimmed by 8 bases and the J gene end by 5 bases; junction bases not matched to a gene: 9. Germline CDR1 and CDR2: SQVTM and ANQGSEA. The CDR3 totals 14 residues. The CDR3, as DNA: TGCAGCCACAAAAGCGGGAGGGGGAACAATGAGCAGTTCTTC. It codes for CSHKSGRGNNEQFF.

This clonotype showed up many times. This rearrangement joins TRBV6-1 to TRBJ1-5; no firm D call. The germline CDR1 and CDR2 sequences are MNHNS and SASEGT. Trimming took 1 base from V and 3 from J, leaving 7 bases between them. This CDR3 has 14 residues. In nucleotides, the CDR3 is TGTGCCAGCAGTGAAGTGGGCAACAATCAGCCCCAGCATTTT. It is translated as CASSEVGNNQPQHF.

The rearrangement uses TRBV20-1 and TRBJ2-7; 7 nucleotides align to TRBD2. The CDR3 covers 15 residues. V lost 5 bases, J lost 0 bases, and 10 bases stayed unmatched. Germline CDR1 is DFQATT and CDR2 is SNEGSKA (reference sequence). The CDR3 region has the DNA TGCAGTGCTGGTCCCGCGGGGGTTAGCTCCTACGAGCAGTACTTC. This translates into CSAGPAGVSSYEQYF.

This clonotype was counted ten times or more. V is TRBV5-1 and J is TRBJ2-2, with TRBD1 identical over 8 bases. From germline, CDR1 is SGHRS and CDR2 YFSETQ. V lost 0 bases, J lost 4 bases, and 5 bases stayed unmatched. The CDR3 has 16 amino acids. The CDR3 DNA follows: TGCGCCAGCAGCTTGGGCCAGGGGGCCAGCACCGGGGAGCTGTTTTTT. This codes for CASSLGQGASTGELFF.

The gene calls are TRBV12-3 or TRBV12-4 and TRBJ1-1, with D perhaps matching TRBD1 (5 bases). V lost 4 bases, J lost 1 base, and 13 bases lay in between. The CDR3 totals 15 residues. The CDR3: CASSSPGSRNTEAFF. The CDR3 nucleotides read TGTGCCAGCAGTTCCCCAGGGTCCCGGAACACTGAAGCTTTCTTT.

This clonotype was recorded once. The chain has TRBV27 and TRBJ2-5; 7 bases align to TRBD1. Germline CDR1 MNHEY, CDR2 SMNVEV (reference sequence). The CDR3 is made up of 14 amino acids. J lost 4 bases, V lost 6 bases, and 8 bases had no gene match. The CDR3: CASRAPGQPETQYF. The DNA of the CDR3 is TGTGCCAGCAGGGCCCCGGGACAGCCAGAGACCCAGTACTTC.

The V and J genes are TRBV9 and TRBJ2-2; the D is unclear. V lost 1 base and J lost 8, with 12 bases in between. Germline lookup yields CDR1 SGDLS and CDR2 YYNGEE. The CDR3 is 14 residues long. The CDR3 region is CASSVTPSGGELFF. For the CDR3, the DNA is TGTGCCAGCAGCGTAACCCCCTCCGGGGGGGAGCTGTTTTTT.

This clonotype was detected only a few times. V and J are TRBV6-6 and TRBJ1-1; 7 bases agree with TRBD1. V shed 6 bases, J shed 1 base, and the junction held 5 bases outside the gene matches. CDR3 size: 14 residues. Germline values: CDR1 MNHNY, CDR2 SVGAGI (reference sequence). CDR3 in amino acids: CASSPDRENTEAFF. The CDR3 region has the DNA TGTGCCAGCAGCCCCGACAGGGAGAACACTGAAGCTTTCTTT.

This rearrangement joins TRBV7-8 to TRBJ1-2; D not certain. This CDR3 contains 14 residues. V was cut by 4 bases and J by 4 bases, with 13 bases left in between. The germline gives CDR1 SGHVS, CDR2 FQNEAQ. The DNA for the CDR3 is TGTGCCAGCAGCTCCGGCAACAGCCCCTATGGCTACACCTTC. Amino acid sequence: CASSSGNSPYGYTF.

The V gene is TRBV5-6, the J gene TRBJ1-2, with a tentative D call TRBD1 (5 bases). Trimming shortened V by 4 bases and J by 2 bases, and 18 bases separated the two germline ends. Germline CDR1 and CDR2: SGHDT and YYEEEE. The CDR3 consists of 16 residues. DNA for the CDR3: TGTGCCAGCAGCCTGGGGAGGGGAAAGGGGAACTATGGCTACACCTTC. This encodes CASSLGRGKGNYGYTF.

This clonotype was counted a few times. The chain has TRBV4-1 and TRBJ1-1, with D possibly being TRBD1 (6 bases). Germline lookup yields CDR1 MGHRA and CDR2 YSYEKL. V gave up 3 bases and J gave up 5 bases, with 7 bases separating them. The CDR3 is made up of 12 amino acids. The CDR3: CASSHDRTEAFF. The CDR3 DNA sequence: TGCGCCAGCAGCCATGACAGGACTGAAGCTTTCTTT.